The rows below give T cell receptor beta chains drawn from one sample of a study of blood T cell repertoires in COVID-19. Generated by immunoSEQ multiplex PCR, the TCRdb table keeps only in-frame clones and is missing some. The sample shows hundreds of thousands of clones, around nine tenths of them seen only once. Sequencing was performed on peripheral blood. Receptors originate from a woman under 40 with COVID-19, enrolled during active disease. Each CDR3 is given with its conserved first and last residue. The D gene is left open where the match is weak. A row's size may be missing; if present it is once, few, many or a size class.

V gene	clone size	J gene	D gene	CDR3 protein	CDR3 DNA
TRBV7-2	.	TRBJ1-2	.	CASSPPGVFGYGYTF	TGTGCCAGCAGCCCACCAGGGGTTTTTGGCTATGGCTACACCTTC
TRBV28	few	TRBJ1-6	TRBD1	CASRSGGSGNSPLHF	TGTGCCAGCAGGTCAGGGGGGTCAGGTAATTCACCCCTCCACTTT
TRBV6-5	.	TRBJ1-6	.	CASLRDTETPLHF	TGTGCCAGCCTTAGGGACACCGAGACACCCCTCCACTTT
TRBV5-1	.	TRBJ2-7	.	CASSYGTTNYEQYF	TGCGCCAGCAGCTACGGGACAACCAACTACGAGCAGTACTTC
TRBV29-1	.	TRBJ2-7	.	CSAGGDSYSYEQYF	TGCAGCGCGGGAGGGGACAGTTACTCCTACGAGCAGTACTTC
TRBV7-9	once	TRBJ1-4	.	CASSLAGGAWENEKLFF	TGTGCCAGCAGCTTAGCAGGCGGGGCCTGGGAAAATGAAAAACTGTTTTTT
TRBV12-3/TRBV12-4	.	TRBJ1-1	.	CASRREGEAFF	TGTGCCAGCAGGCGGGAGGGGGAAGCTTTCTTT
TRBV27	.	TRBJ1-6	TRBD1	CASSLLGQYNSPLHF	TGTGCCAGCAGTTTATTGGGACAGTATAATTCACCCCTCCACTTT
TRBV2	.	TRBJ2-5	.	CASSDSFGRTVGKTQYF	TGTGCCAGCAGTGATTCTTTTGGTAGGACAGTCGGAAAGACCCAGTACTTC
TRBV27	.	TRBJ1-2	TRBD1	CASSLHRGPNYGYTF	TGTGCCAGCAGTTTACACAGGGGCCCCAACTATGGCTACACCTTC
TRBV23-1	.	TRBJ1-5	TRBD1	CASTRLEDRGLNQPQHF	TGCGCCAGCACCCGATTGGAGGACAGGGGCCTTAATCAGCCCCAGCATTTT
TRBV25-1	.	TRBJ1-2	.	CASSPRGGYTF	TGTGCCAGCAGTCCCCGGGGAGGCTACACCTTC
TRBV5-1	.	TRBJ2-3	TRBD2	CASSPGASGGPGTDTQYF	TGCGCCAGCAGCCCGGGGGCTAGCGGGGGGCCGGGCACAGATACGCAGTATTTT
TRBV28	.	TRBJ1-5	.	CASSLSTLTNQPQHF	TGTGCCAGCAGTTTATCTACCCTGACAAATCAGCCCCAGCATTTT
TRBV4-1	.	TRBJ1-2	.	CASSQDQVSGGNGYTF	TGCGCCAGCAGCCAAGATCAGGTCAGCGGGGGGAATGGCTACACCTTC
TRBV19	.	TRBJ1-2	TRBD1	CASSTGQGNGYTF	TGTGCCAGTAGTACGGGACAGGGGAATGGCTACACCTTC
TRBV13	.	TRBJ2-7	TRBD1	CASSSRTGIYEQYF	TGTGCCAGCAGCTCCCGGACAGGGATCTACGAGCAGTACTTC
TRBV5-8	.	TRBJ1-4	TRBD1	CASSEGQALANEKLFF	TGTGCCAGCAGCGAGGGACAGGCACTGGCTAATGAAAAACTGTTTTTT
TRBV29-1	.	TRBJ2-1	.	CSVEDRSGTSLYNEQFF	TGCAGCGTTGAAGATCGTTCGGGGACATCTCTCTACAATGAGCAGTTCTTC
TRBV4-1	.	TRBJ2-6	.	CASAQGVTANVLTF	TGCGCCAGCGCACAGGGCGTCACGGCCAACGTCCTGACTTTC
TRBV5-1	.	TRBJ1-1	.	CASSPSGGGRNTEAFF	TGCGCCAGCAGCCCCTCGGGGGGGGGACGGAACACTGAAGCTTTCTTT
TRBV18	.	TRBJ1-2	.	CASSPGTNYGYTF	TGTGCCAGCTCACCCGGGACTAACTATGGCTACACCTTC
TRBV12-3/TRBV12-4	.	TRBJ2-1	TRBD2	CASSTPGLAFLF	TGTGCCAGCAGCACGCCGGGACTAGCTTTTCTCTTC
TRBV4-1	.	TRBJ2-7	.	CASSQDTGFGQYF	TGCGCCAGCAGCCAAGATACGGGGTTCGGGCAGTACTTC
TRBV19	.	TRBJ1-1	TRBD1	CASSPIPGTGGNTEAFF	TGTGCCAGTAGTCCGATCCCCGGGACAGGGGGGAACACTGAAGCTTTCTTT
TRBV19	.	TRBJ1-4	TRBD1	CASSFDRGNEKLFF	TGTGCCAGTAGCTTTGACAGGGGGAATGAAAAACTGTTTTTT
TRBV7-6	.	TRBJ1-1	TRBD1	CASSLNRGSTEAFF	TGTGCCAGCAGCTTAAACAGGGGTAGCACTGAAGCTTTCTTT
TRBV11-2	once	TRBJ2-2	.	CASSLDFTFTGELFF	TGTGCCAGCAGCTTAGATTTTACATTTACCGGGGAGCTGTTTTTT
TRBV5-1	.	TRBJ2-7	TRBD1	CASSPGTGSHEQYF	TGCGCCAGCAGTCCCGGGACAGGGTCTCACGAGCAGTACTTC
TRBV20-1	.	TRBJ1-1	TRBD1	CSASTPRQGFNTEAFF	TGCAGTGCTAGTACCCCCAGACAGGGGTTCAACACTGAAGCTTTCTTT
TRBV29-1	.	TRBJ2-5	.	CSARRGGQGETQYF	TGCAGCGCCCGAAGGGGGGGGCAGGGAGAGACCCAGTACTTC